The 22 T cell receptor beta chains reported below all come from one sample, sequenced in a study of regulatory T cells in long-lasting Graves disease. Time point specified: newly diagnosed GD, antithyroid drugs for less than 3 months. PBMC RNA was the source of the TCR library. According to the study, TCR beta libraries were built with iRepertoire HTBI primers and CDR3-region Arm-PCR. TCRdb reanalysed the multiplex PCR reads using MiXCR and keeps one entry per CDR3 protein. The repertoire holds about 430,000 distinct CDR3 sequences, with over 14% as singletons. These data were also filed under a second study, of T cells in Graves' hyperthyroidism and ophthalmopathy.

The sample was peripheral blood mononuclear cells (PBMCs), taken at new diagnosis, from a patient treated with antithyroid drugs. The receptors originated from a woman in her 40s with Graves disease.

This clonotype occurred many times. The chain is built from TRBV7-3 and TRBJ2-4; possible D gene TRBD1, 6 bases. This CDR3 has 16 residues. V lost 5 bases, J lost 0 bases, and 14 bases lay in between. From germline, CDR1 is SGHTA and CDR2 FQGTGA. CDR3 residues: CASSPGAGVAKNIQYF. CDR3 nucleotides: TGTGCCAGCAGCCCAGGGGCAGGGGTAGCCAAAAACATTCAGTACTTC.

The chain links TRBV7-9 to TRBJ2-1, with 8 bases fitting TRBD2. The end of the DNA fits TRBJ2-5 better, so the J call may be wrong. Germline V lookup: CDR1 SEHNR, CDR2 FQNEAQ (reference sequence). The CDR3 consists of 15 residues. The CDR3 sequence: CASSLLAGWGETQYF. The CDR3 nucleotides read TGTGCCAGCAGCTTACTAGCGGGCTGGGGAGAGACCCAGTACTTC.

This clonotype has just one count. Possible read error: a much larger clone is one base away. The chain uses TRBV2 and TRBJ2-2; tentatively, D is TRBD1 (6 bases). The CDR3 loop spans 17 amino acids. Germline V gene lookup returns CDR1 SNHLY and CDR2 FYNNEI. The CDR3 sequence is CAGSELGEGGDTGELFF. The CDR3 DNA sequence: TGTGCCGGCAGTGAACTAGGGGAAGGGGGTGACACCGGGGAGCTGTTTTTT.

Concerning this clonotype itself: A much larger clone is a single base away; this may be a read error. V usage is TRBV24-1 and J usage is TRBJ2-7; the D is unclear. Deletions cut 7 bases from V and 0 bases from J, with 12 bases between. Germline V gene lookup returns CDR1 KGHDR and CDR2 SFDVKD. The CDR3 sequence is 14 residues long. DNA for the CDR3: TGTGCCACCAGCCTGGGTAGGGACTCCTACGAGCAGTACTTC. Its translation is CATSLGRDSYEQYF.

This chain uses TRBV30 with TRBJ2-5; D is unresolved. This CDR3 has 11 residues. Trimming stripped 1 base from V and 7 bases from J, with 7 bases between. Germline V gives CDR1 GTSNPN, CDR2 SVGIG (reference sequence). The CDR3 sequence is CAWSGARTQYF. CDR3 nucleotides: TGTGCCTGGAGTGGGGCTAGGACCCAGTACTTC.

This clonotype was seen repeatedly, ten times or more. V usage is TRBV25-1 and J usage is TRBJ2-7; 7 bases agree with TRBD1. The CDR3 has 15 residues. Trimming at V came to 4 bases and at J to 2 bases, leaving 8 bases not matched to a gene. Looked up from germline, CDR1 is MGHDK and CDR2 is SYGVNS. DNA of the CDR3: TGTGCCAGCAGTGGGGACAGAGGGTTACCCTACGAGCAGTACTTC. This encodes CASSGDRGLPYEQYF.

This clonotype was detected ten times or more. The chain links TRBV12-3 or TRBV12-4 to TRBJ2-7, with D perhaps matching TRBD2 (5 bases). The CDR3 sequence is 20 residues long. The germline V and J ends were trimmed by 3 bases and 3 bases, with 30 bases remaining between them. The CDR3 region is CASSFLPASSKPSPYYEQYF. In DNA form, the CDR3 reads TGTGCCAGCAGTTTTCTTCCCGCTAGCTCAAAACCTTCCCCTTACTACGAGCAGTACTTC.

The chain joins TRBV19 to TRBJ2-2, with D unresolved. CDR3 size: 15 residues. V lost 5 bases, J lost 4 bases, and 14 bases lay in between. CDR1 is LNHDA, CDR2 SQIVND, per germline (reference sequence). The CDR3, as DNA: TGTGCCAGTAGTTTGTCGCCAGGCCTCACCGGGGAGCTGTTTTTT. Protein product: CASSLSPGLTGELFF.

This clonotype occurred many times. This sequence joins TRBV12-3 or TRBV12-4 and TRBJ1-2; tentative D call: TRBD1 (6 bases). The CDR3 has 14 amino acids. The germline V and J ends were trimmed by 1 base and 7 bases, with 13 bases remaining between them. In DNA form, the CDR3 reads TGTGCCAGCAGTTTAGGGTACAGGGTCAGTGGCTACACCTTC. This codes for CASSLGYRVSGYTF.

Ten or more counts support this clonotype. The chain couples TRBV10-3 to TRBJ2-2; the D gene is possibly TRBD2 (5 bases). The CDR3 has 15 amino acids. Germline V gene sequence: CDR1 ENHRY, CDR2 SYGVKD. The V end lost 8 bases, the J end lost 3 bases, and 16 bases lay between the germline ends. CDR3 in DNA: TGTGCCATCCGGGTGTCAGCGGAGGACACCGGGGAGCTGTTTTTT. This encodes CAIRVSAEDTGELFF.

This clonotype was recorded many times. The V and J genes are TRBV10-3 and TRBJ2-5; TRBD1 aligns across 7 bases. The CDR3 contains 17 residues. V lost 0 bases to trimming and J lost 3 bases; unmatched junction nucleotides: 10. Looked up from germline, CDR1 is ENHRY and CDR2 is SYGVKD. The CDR3 sequence is CAISESGHGTAEETQYF. CDR3 sequence (DNA): TGTGCCATCAGTGAGTCGGGCCACGGGACAGCAGAAGAGACCCAGTACTTC.

The sample holds a few counts of this clonotype. The chain links TRBV12-3 or TRBV12-4 to TRBJ2-7; D is uncertain. The CDR3 is made up of 15 amino acids. The V gene lost 1 base and the J gene lost 0 bases, with 10 bases spanning the gap. The CDR3 region is CASSLGAHSSYEQYF. CDR3 nucleotide sequence: TGTGCCAGCAGTTTAGGTGCCCATAGCTCCTACGAGCAGTACTTC.

This clonotype was seen a few times. This chain uses TRBV19 with TRBJ2-7; 9 nucleotides line up with TRBD2. The CDR3 totals 15 residues. Germline lookup yields CDR1 LNHDA and CDR2 SQIVND (reference sequence). V was pared by 5 bases and J by 1 base, with 6 bases of the junction left unmatched. CDR3: CASSARTSASYEQYF. The CDR3 DNA reads as TGTGCCAGTAGTGCCCGGACTAGCGCTTCCTACGAGCAGTACTTC.

CDR3 bases: TGTGCCAGCAGAAGTCCCCCAAATAATCAGCCCCAGCATTTT. Translated, it gives CASRSPPNNQPQHF. This chain connects TRBV6-1 to TRBJ1-5; D gene ambiguous. Germline CDR1 is MNHNS and CDR2 is SASEGT. The V and J ends lost 6 bases and 4 bases respectively, with 13 bases between them. The length of the CDR3 is 14 residues.

This clonotype was observed many times. The chain combines TRBV28 with TRBJ2-7, with 7 bases identical to TRBD2. V was clipped by 3 bases and J by 4 bases; unmatched bases: 3. Germline CDR1 and CDR2: MDHEN and SYDVKM. CDR3 length: 13 residues. The CDR3 DNA sequence: TGTGCCAGCAGTTTCCAGGGAGGGTACGAGCAGTACTTC. This gives the protein CASSFQGGYEQYF. Drawing the rest from reference TRBV28 and TRBJ2-7, the complete variable domain is DVKVTQSSRYLVKRTGEKVFLECVQDMDHENMFWYRQDPGLGLRLIYFSYDVKMKEKGDIPEGYSVSREKKERFSLILESASTNQTSMYLCASSFQGGYEQYFGPGTRLTVT.

This clonotype was recorded many times. This chain connects TRBV7-2 to TRBJ2-5; 8 nucleotides match TRBD2. Germline V CDR1 and CDR2: SGHTA, FQGNSA. The CDR3 length is 14 residues. V dropped 5 bases and J dropped 2; count of bases not matched to a gene: 4. For the CDR3, the DNA is TGTGCCAGCAGCCCAGGACTAGCTCAAGAGACCCAGTACTTC. Its protein is CASSPGLAQETQYF. The full variable domain, in which reference TRBV7-2 and TRBJ2-5 provide the parts outside the CDR3, is GAGVSQSPSNKVTEKGKDVELRCDPISGHTALYWYRQSLGQGLEFLIYFQGNSAPDKSGLPSDRFSAERTGGSVSTLTIQRTQQEDSAVYLCASSPGLAQETQYFGPGTRLLVL.

This clonotype was seen only a few times. DNA for the CDR3: TGTGCCAGCAGTTGGACAGACCCCTCGTGGCCCCAGCATTTT. Translated, it gives CASSWTDPSWPQHF. The chain is built from TRBV6-5 and TRBJ1-5; tentative D call: TRBD1 (6 bases). The CDR3 sequence is 14 residues long. V lost 4 bases, J lost 9 bases, and 16 bases lay in between. Germline V CDR1 and CDR2: MNHEY, SVGAGI.

This clonotype occurred many times. V usage is TRBV12-3 or TRBV12-4 and J usage is TRBJ1-1; no clear D gene. This CDR3 comprises 13 residues. V dropped 6 bases and J dropped 1 base, with 9 bases sitting between them. In nucleotides, the CDR3 is TGTGCCAGCAGCTTTGCGGGGAACACTGAAGCTTTCTTT. Translated, it gives CASSFAGNTEAFF.

This clonotype has at least ten counts. V and J are TRBV10-3 and TRBJ2-4; either TRBD1 or TRBD2 may supply D (5 bases each). Per germline, CDR1 ENHRY and CDR2 SYGVKD. CDR3 length equals 15 residues. V lost 3 bases and J lost 0, with 9 bases in between. The CDR3 DNA reads TGTGCCATCAGTGAATCAGGGACAGCCAAAAACATTCAGTACTTC. Translated, it gives CAISESGTAKNIQYF.

This clonotype was observed at least ten times. This sequence joins TRBV10-3 and TRBJ1-1, with TRBD1 as a possible D gene (5 bases). V was cut by 6 bases and J by 5 bases, with 10 bases left in between. Germline CDR1 is ENHRY and CDR2 is SYGVKD. The CDR3 is 12 amino acids. CDR3 residues: CAIRGTGTEAFF. CDR3 nucleotide sequence: TGTGCCATCAGGGGGACTGGTACTGAAGCTTTCTTT.

This clonotype was seen repeatedly, ten times or more. The chain joins TRBV6-1 to TRBJ2-1; D possibly uses TRBD1 or TRBD2 (5 bases each). CDR3 length equals 14 residues. CDR1 is MNHNS and CDR2 is SASEGT in the germline V gene. V was clipped by 7 bases and J by 6 bases, with 16 bases between them. The CDR3 loop reads CASKGPTRSNEQFF. For the CDR3, the DNA is TGTGCCAGCAAGGGACCCACTAGATCCAATGAGCAGTTCTTC.

In this sample, this clonotype turned up many times. V is TRBV28 and J is TRBJ1-4; D perhaps matches TRBD1 (5 bases). The V and J ends lost 5 bases and 0 bases respectively, with 13 bases between them. Germline lookup yields CDR1 MDHEN and CDR2 SYDVKM. This CDR3 is 16 amino acids long. This CDR3 reads CASSPALGATNEKLFF. The CDR3 bases are TGTGCCAGCAGTCCGGCCTTAGGGGCAACTAATGAAAAACTGTTTTTT.